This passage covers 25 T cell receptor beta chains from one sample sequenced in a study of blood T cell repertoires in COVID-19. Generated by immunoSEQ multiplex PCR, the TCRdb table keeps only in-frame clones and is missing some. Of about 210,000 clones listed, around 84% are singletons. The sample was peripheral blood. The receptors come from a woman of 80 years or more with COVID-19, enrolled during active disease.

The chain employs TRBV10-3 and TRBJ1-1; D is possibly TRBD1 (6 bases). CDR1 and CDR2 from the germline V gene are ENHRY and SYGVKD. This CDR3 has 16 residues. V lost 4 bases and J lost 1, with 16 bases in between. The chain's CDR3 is CAISGDTLPTNTEAFF. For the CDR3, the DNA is TGTGCCATCAGTGGGGACACCCTACCGACGAACACTGAAGCTTTCTTT.

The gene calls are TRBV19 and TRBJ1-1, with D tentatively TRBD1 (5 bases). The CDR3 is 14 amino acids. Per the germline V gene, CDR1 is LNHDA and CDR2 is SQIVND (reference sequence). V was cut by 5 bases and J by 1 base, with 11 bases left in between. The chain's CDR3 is CASSASDRNTEAFF. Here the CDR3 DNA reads TGTGCCAGTAGTGCATCTGACAGGAACACTGAAGCTTTCTTT.

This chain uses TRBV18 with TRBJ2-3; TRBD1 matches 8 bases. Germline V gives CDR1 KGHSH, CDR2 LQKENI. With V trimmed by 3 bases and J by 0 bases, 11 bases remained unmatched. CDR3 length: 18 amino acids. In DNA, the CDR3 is TGTGCCAGCTCACCTCAACAGGGGGTGGCTATTAGCACAGATACGCAGTATTTT. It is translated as CASSPQQGVAISTDTQYF.

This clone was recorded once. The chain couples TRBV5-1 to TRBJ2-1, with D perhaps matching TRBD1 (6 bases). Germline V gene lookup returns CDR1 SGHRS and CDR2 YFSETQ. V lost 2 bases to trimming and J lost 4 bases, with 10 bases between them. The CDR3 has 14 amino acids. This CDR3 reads CASSLGQTYNEQFF. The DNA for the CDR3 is TGCGCCAGCAGCTTAGGACAGACTTACAATGAGCAGTTCTTC.

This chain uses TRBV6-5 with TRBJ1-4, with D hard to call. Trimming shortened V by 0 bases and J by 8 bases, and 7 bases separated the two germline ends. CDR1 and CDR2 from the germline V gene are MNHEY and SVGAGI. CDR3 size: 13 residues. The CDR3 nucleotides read TGTGCCAGCAGTTACTCGAGGAGAGAAAAACTGTTTTTT. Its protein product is CASSYSRREKLFF.

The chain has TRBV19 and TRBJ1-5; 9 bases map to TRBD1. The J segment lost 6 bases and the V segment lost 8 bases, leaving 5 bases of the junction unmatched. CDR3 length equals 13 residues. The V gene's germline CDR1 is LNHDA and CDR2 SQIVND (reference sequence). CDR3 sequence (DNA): TGTGCCAGTTCGGGACAGGGCATTCAGCCCCAGCATTTT. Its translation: CASSGQGIQPQHF.

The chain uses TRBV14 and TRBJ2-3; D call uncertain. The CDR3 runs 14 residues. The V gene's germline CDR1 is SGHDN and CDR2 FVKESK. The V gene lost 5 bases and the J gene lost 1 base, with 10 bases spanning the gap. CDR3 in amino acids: CASSLRLGTDTQYF. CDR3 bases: TGTGCCAGCAGCTTGCGGCTGGGCACAGATACGCAGTATTTT.

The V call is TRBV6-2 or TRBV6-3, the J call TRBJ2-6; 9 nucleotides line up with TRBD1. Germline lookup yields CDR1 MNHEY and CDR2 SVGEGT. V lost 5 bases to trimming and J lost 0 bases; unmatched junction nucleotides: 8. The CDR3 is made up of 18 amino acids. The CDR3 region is CASSTGDRVFSGANVLTF. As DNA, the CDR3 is TGTGCCAGCAGTACCGGGGACAGGGTTTTCTCTGGGGCCAACGTCCTGACTTTC.

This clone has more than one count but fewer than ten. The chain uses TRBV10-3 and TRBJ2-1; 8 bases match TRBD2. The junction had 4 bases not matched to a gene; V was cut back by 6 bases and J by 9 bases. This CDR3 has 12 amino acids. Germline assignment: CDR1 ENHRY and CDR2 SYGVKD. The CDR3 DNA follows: TGTGCCATCAGGACTAGCGTGGGTGAGCAGTTCTTC. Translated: CAIRTSVGEQFF.

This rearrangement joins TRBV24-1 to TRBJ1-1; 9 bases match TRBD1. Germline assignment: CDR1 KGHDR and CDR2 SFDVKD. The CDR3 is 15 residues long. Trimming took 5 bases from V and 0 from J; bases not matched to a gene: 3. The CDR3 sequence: CATSAGDRVNTEAFF. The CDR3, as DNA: TGTGCCACCAGTGCTGGGGACAGGGTGAACACTGAAGCTTTCTTT.

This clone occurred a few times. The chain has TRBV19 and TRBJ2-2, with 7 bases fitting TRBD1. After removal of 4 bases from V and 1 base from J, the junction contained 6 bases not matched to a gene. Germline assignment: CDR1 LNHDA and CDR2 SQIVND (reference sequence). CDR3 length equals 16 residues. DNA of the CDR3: TGTGCCAGTAGTAACGGACAGGTCAGGAACACCGGGGAGCTGTTTTTT. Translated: CASSNGQVRNTGELFF.

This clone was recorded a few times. The CDR3 DNA is TGTGCCAGCACGGGACAGGGGAACACTGAAGCTTTCTTT. Protein product: CASTGQGNTEAFF. The chain is built from TRBV18 and TRBJ1-1, with 9 bases aligning to TRBD1. Germline CDR1 reads KGHSH; CDR2 reads LQKENI. With V trimmed by 8 bases and J by 1 base, 2 bases remained unmatched. This CDR3 comprises 13 residues. Full variable domain (outside the CDR3, taken from reference TRBV18 and TRBJ1-1): NAGVMQNPRHLVRRRGQEARLRCSPMKGHSHVYWYRQLPEEGLKFMVYLQKENIIDESGMPKERFSAEFPKEGPSILRIQQVVRGDSAAYFCASTGQGNTEAFFGQGTRLTVV.

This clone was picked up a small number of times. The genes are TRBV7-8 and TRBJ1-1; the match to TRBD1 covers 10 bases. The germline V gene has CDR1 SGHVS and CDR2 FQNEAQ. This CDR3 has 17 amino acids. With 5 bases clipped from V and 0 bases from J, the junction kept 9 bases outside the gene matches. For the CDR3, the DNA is TGTGCCAGCAGCCGAGGGACAGGGGCGTTCATGAACACTGAAGCTTTCTTT. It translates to CASSRGTGAFMNTEAFF.

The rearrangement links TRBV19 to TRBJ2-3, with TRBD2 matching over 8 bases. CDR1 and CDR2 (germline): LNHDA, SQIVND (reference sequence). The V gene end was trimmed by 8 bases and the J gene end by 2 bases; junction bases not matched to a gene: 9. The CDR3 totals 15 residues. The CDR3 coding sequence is TGTGCCAGTGGGAATCTCGGGGGGGTCACAGATACGCAGTATTTT. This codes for CASGNLGGVTDTQYF.

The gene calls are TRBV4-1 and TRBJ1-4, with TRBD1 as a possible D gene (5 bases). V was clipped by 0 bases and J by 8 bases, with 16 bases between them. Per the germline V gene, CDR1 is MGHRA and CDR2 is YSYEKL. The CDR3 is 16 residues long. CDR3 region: CASSQDNWSGNEKLFF. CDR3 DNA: TGCGCCAGCAGCCAAGATAATTGGTCAGGGAACGAAAAACTGTTTTTT.

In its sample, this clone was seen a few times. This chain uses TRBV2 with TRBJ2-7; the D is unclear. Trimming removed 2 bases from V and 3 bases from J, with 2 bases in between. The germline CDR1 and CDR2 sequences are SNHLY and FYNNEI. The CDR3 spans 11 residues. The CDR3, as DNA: TGTGCCAGCAGTGAACTCTACGAGCAGTACTTC. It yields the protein CASSELYEQYF.

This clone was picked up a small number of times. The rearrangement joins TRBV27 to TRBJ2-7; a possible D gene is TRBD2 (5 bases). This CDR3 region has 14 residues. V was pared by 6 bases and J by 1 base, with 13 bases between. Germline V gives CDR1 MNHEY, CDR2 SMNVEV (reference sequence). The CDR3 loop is CASRRKTTSYEQYV. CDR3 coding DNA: TGTGCCAGCAGACGAAAGACTACGTCCTACGAGCAGTACGTC.

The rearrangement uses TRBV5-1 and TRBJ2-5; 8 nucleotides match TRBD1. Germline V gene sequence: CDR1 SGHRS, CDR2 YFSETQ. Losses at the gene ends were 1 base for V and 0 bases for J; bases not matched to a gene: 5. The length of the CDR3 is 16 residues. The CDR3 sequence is CASSLTGQGYQETQYF. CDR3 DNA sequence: TGCGCCAGCAGCTTGACCGGACAGGGATACCAAGAGACCCAGTACTTC.

As DNA, the CDR3 is TGTGCCAGCTCACCACAAACACTACCAGATACGCAGTATTTT. Amino acid sequence: CASSPQTLPDTQYF. V gene TRBV18 combines with J gene TRBJ2-3, with D uncertain. V lost 1 base and J lost 4, with 9 bases in between. Germline CDR1 is KGHSH and CDR2 is LQKENI. The CDR3 totals 14 residues.

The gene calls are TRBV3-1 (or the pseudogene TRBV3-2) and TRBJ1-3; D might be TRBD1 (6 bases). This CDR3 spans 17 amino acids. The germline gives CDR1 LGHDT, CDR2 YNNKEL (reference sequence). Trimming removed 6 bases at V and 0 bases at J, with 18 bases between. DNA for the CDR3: TGTGCCAGCAGACCCGACCCAGGGGTGAACTCTGGAAACACCATATATTTT. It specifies CASRPDPGVNSGNTIYF.

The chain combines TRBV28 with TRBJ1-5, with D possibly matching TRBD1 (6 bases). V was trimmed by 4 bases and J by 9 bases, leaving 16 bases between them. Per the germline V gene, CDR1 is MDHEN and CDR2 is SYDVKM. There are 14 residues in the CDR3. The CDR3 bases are TGTGCCAGCAGTTCGACAGAGGGGGGGAGGCCCCAGCATTTT. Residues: CASSSTEGGRPQHF.

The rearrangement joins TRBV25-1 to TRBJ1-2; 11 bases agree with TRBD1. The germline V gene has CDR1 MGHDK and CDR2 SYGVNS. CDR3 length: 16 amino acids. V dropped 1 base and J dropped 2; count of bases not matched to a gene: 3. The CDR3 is CASSESGDRGNYGYTF. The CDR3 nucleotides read TGTGCCAGCAGTGAATCGGGGGACAGGGGGAACTATGGCTACACCTTC.

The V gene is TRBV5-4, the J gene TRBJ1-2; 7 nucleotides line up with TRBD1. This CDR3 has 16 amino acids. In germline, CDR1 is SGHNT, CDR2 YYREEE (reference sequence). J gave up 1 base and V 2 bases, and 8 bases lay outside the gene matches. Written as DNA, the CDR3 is TGTGCCAGCAGCTTCGGACAGGCGTTCCTTAACTATGGCTACACCTTC. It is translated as CASSFGQAFLNYGYTF. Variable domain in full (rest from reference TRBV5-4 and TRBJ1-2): ETGVTQSPTHLIKTRGQQVTLRCSSQSGHNTVSWYQQALGQGPQFIFQYYREEENGRGNFPPRFSGLQFPNYSSELNVNALELDDSALYLCASSFGQAFLNYGYTFGSGTRLTVV.

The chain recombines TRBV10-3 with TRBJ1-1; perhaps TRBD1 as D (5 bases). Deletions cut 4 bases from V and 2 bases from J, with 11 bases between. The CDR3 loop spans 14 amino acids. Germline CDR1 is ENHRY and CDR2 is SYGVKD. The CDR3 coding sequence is TGTGCCATCAGTGCTACGGGGGGAAACACTGAAGCTTTCTTT. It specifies CAISATGGNTEAFF.

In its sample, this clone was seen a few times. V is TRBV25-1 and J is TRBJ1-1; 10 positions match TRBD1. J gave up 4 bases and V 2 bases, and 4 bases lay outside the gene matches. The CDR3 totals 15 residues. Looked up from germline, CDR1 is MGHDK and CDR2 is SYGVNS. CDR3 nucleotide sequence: TGTGCCAGCAGTGAACTTGGGACAGGGGCCACTGAAGCTTTCTTT. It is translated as CASSELGTGATEAFF.